This T cell receptor beta chain was sequenced for a study of blood T cells in healthy people across ages. Primed by a sample-barcoded 5' primer and a J-beta primer mix, a second PCR proceeded for about 7 to 12 cycles. One entry per CDR3 protein results from TCRdb running MiXCR on the 5' RACE reads. The data show around 1.5 million distinct CDR3 sequences, around 42% seen once. Germline values: CDR1 MGHRA, CDR2 YSYEKL. V was shortened by 0 bases and J by 9 bases, with 12 bases between the two germline ends. The CDR3 is made up of 14 amino acids. A few counts support this clonotype. This sequence was found in a woman between 18 and 29 years old in good health. The rearrangement links TRBV4-1 to TRBJ2-1; D is unresolved. The sequenced material came from blood. The CDR3 reads CASSQDHKGGEQFF. The CDR3 nucleotides read TGCGCCAGCAGCCAAGATCATAAGGGCGGTGAGCAGTTCTTC.